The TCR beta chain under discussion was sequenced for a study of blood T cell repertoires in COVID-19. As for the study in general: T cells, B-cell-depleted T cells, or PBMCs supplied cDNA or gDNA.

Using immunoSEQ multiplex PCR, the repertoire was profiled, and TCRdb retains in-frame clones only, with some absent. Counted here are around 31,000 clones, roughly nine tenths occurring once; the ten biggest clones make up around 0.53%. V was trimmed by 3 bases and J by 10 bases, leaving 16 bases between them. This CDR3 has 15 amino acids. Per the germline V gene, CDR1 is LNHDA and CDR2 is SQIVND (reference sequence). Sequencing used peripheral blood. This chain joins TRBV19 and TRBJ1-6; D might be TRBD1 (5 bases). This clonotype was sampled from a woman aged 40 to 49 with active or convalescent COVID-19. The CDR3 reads CASSMQGSLGSPLHF. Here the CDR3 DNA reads TGTGCCAGTAGTATGCAGGGCTCCTTAGGGTCACCCCTCCACTTT.